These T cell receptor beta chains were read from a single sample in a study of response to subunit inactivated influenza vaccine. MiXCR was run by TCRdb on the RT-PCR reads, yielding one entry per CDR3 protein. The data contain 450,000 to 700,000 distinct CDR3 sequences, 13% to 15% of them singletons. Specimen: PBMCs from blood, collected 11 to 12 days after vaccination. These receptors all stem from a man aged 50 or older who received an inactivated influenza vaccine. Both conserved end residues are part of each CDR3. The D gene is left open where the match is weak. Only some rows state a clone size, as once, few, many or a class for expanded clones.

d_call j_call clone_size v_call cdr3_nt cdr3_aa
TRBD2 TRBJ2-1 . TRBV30 TGTGCCTGGATGGGAGGGCACAATGAGCAGTTCTTC CAWMGGHNEQFF
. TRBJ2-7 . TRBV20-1 TGCAGTGCTATTAGACGAGCGGGCTACGAGCAGTACTTC CSAIRRAGYEQYF
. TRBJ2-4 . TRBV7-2 TGTGCCAGCAGCCCCGGGATGGGAGGCATTCAGTACTTC CASSPGMGGIQYF
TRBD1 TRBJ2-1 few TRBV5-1 TGCGCCAGCAGCTTAGGGGGCCATAGCTCCTACAATGAGCAGTTCTTC CASSLGGHSSYNEQFF
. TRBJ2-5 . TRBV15 TGTGCCACCAGGAGGGGGGTCGGAGAGACCCAGTACTTC CATRRGVGETQYF
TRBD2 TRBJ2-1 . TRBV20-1 TGCAGTGCTAAACGCGGGACTAGCGGGAACTATGAGCAGTTCTTC CSAKRGTSGNYEQFF
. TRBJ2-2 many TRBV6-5 TGTGCCAGCAGTTCCTCGGACCGTGGTGGCACCGGGGAGCTGTTTTTT CASSSSDRGGTGELFF
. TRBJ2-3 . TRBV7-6 TGTGCCAGCAGCTTAGGGGGTCGAGGTACAGTTACGCAGTATTTT CASSLGGRGTVTQYF
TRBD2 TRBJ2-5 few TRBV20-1 TGCAGTGCCAAAGTGGGGGGGGGAGGGACAGAGACCCAGTACTTC CSAKVGGGGTETQYF
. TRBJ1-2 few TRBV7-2 TGTGCCAGCAGTAGAAATCAGGGGCTCTATGGCTACACCTTC CASSRNQGLYGYTF
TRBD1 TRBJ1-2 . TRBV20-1 TGCAGTGCTAGAGATATGGGACAGGGCGCGGCTGGCTACACCTTC CSARDMGQGAAGYTF
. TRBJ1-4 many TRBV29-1 TGCAGCGTTGCCCTAACTAATGAAAAACTGTTTTTT CSVALTNEKLFF
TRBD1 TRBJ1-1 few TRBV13 TGTGCCAGCAGTCTTATAGACAGGGGCACTGAAGCTTTCTTT CASSLIDRGTEAFF
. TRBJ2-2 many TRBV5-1 TGCGCCAGCAGCTTGGAGCCACAGACCGGGGAGCTGTTTTTT CASSLEPQTGELFF
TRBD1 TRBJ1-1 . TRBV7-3 TGTGCCAGCAGCCTAGACAGGGAAGGTGAAGCTTTCTTT CASSLDREGEAFF
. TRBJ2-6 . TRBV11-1 TGTGCCAGCAGCTTAAGGCTCTTATCTGGGGCCAACGTCCTGACTTTC CASSLRLLSGANVLTF
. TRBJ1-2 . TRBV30 TGTGCCTGGAGTTCGCTGCCCCCAGTGGGTGGCTACACCTTC CAWSSLPPVGGYTF
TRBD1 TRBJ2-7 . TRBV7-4 TGTGCCAGCAGCCCGGGACAGGGAGGTTTC CASSPGQGGF
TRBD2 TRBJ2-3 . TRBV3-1 TGTGCCAGCAGCCAACAAATAGCGGGAGGCCTCACAGATACGCAGTATTTT CASSQQIAGGLTDTQYF
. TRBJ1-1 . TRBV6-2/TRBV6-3 TGTGCCAGCAGTTTCTTAGGGCTGGCAGCTTTCTTT CASSFLGLAAFF
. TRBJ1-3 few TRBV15 TGTGCCACCAGCAGAGACCGTACAATCTCTGGAAACACCATATATTTT CATSRDRTISGNTIYF